Listed here are 20 T cell receptor beta chains from one sample, sequenced in a study of spatial heterogeneity in lung cancer (dated by TCRdb to 2018 to 2020). Read against the paper, the sample's time point label means: sample taken at primary tumor resection. The method behind the library was 5' RACE. This sample was sequenced with a NextSeq 500. The raw public data were reprocessed by TCRdb itself: fastp quality trimming at Q25, MiXCR clonotype calling, in-frame beta chains only. Here each entry gathers all rows of one CDR3 protein and keeps the most common genes and DNA. The sample profile shows some 11,000 distinct CDR3 sequences; roughly 5% of them were found once. The ten largest clones add up to over 10% of the sample. What the authors observed across the whole study: A correlation was observed between the number of expanded intratumoral alpha and beta TCRs and the tumor nonsynonymous mutation count.

For these receptors, no antigen is known. The specimen was lung tumor tissue, collected at surgery. All receptors come from a male donor with early-stage non-small cell lung cancer.

Ten or more counts support this clonotype. A library made for alpha chains picked up this beta chain off target, so its size means little. The chain carries TRBV27 and TRBJ2-2; no definite D call. Germline assignment: CDR1 MNHEY and CDR2 SMNVEV (reference sequence). The CDR3 is made up of 13 amino acids. Trimming cost V 6 bases and J 0 bases, with 5 bases left between them. This CDR3 is CASRAANTGELFF. The DNA for the CDR3 is TGTGCCAGCAGGGCAGCGAACACCGGGGAGCTGTTTTTT.

To note about this clonotype: This beta chain is off target for a library built for alpha chains, so its abundance means little. The genes are TRBV5-1 and TRBJ2-3; 8 positions match TRBD2. The CDR3 extends over 14 amino acids. Germline V gene sequence: CDR1 SGHRS, CDR2 YFSETQ. V trimming: 0 bases; J trimming: 6 bases; junction bases outside the gene matches: 3. CDR3 protein: CASSLAGGPDTQYF. CDR3 coding DNA: TGCGCCAGCAGCTTGGCGGGAGGGCCTGATACGCAGTATTTT.

This clonotype was picked up many times. For a library built for alpha chains, this beta chain is a stray read; little rests on its size. The chain links TRBV2 to TRBJ2-1; 10 nucleotides match TRBD2. CDR1 and CDR2 (germline): SNHLY, FYNNEI. This CDR3 has 15 amino acids. With 4 bases clipped from V and 3 bases from J, the junction kept 3 bases outside the gene matches. CDR3 coding DNA: TGTGCCAGCAGTGTTGGGACTAGCGACTACAATGAGCAGTTCTTC. It yields the protein CASSVGTSDYNEQFF.

At least ten counts were recorded for this clonotype. With the library built for alpha chains, this beta chain is off target and its frequency is not meaningful. The genes are TRBV4-2 and TRBJ1-1; 7 bases are a match to TRBD1. The germline V gene encodes CDR1 LGHNA and CDR2 YNFKEQ. Losses at the gene ends were 5 bases for V and 5 bases for J; bases not matched to a gene: 5. The CDR3 runs 13 residues. The CDR3 protein is CASSSSGGTEAFF. The CDR3 DNA reads TGTGCCAGCAGCTCATCAGGGGGAACTGAAGCTTTCTTT.

This clonotype was picked up many times. This beta chain appears as a stray read in a library generated for alpha chains; its size is not informative. This rearrangement joins TRBV9 to TRBJ2-2; 8 nucleotides align to TRBD1. Per germline, CDR1 SGDLS and CDR2 YYNGEE. CDR3 length: 15 amino acids. After removal of 3 bases from V and 3 bases from J, the junction contained 4 bases not matched to a gene. CDR3 sequence (DNA): TGTGCCAGCAGCGCGGGACAGGTTGACACCGGGGAGCTGTTTTTT. Amino acids: CASSAGQVDTGELFF.

This clonotype was recorded at least ten times. This beta chain lies outside the target of a library built for alpha chains; its clone size means little. The chain combines TRBV10-3 with TRBJ1-1, with a weak D call TRBD1 (5 bases). The CDR3 contains 13 residues. Germline lookup yields CDR1 ENHRY and CDR2 SYGVKD. Trimming took off 4 bases at V and 0 bases at J, with 6 bases between the two ends. CDR3 DNA sequence: TGTGCCATCAGTGCGGGGGTGAACACTGAAGCTTTCTTT. Translated, it gives CAISAGVNTEAFF.

This clonotype occurred many times. Being off target in a library aimed at alpha chains, this beta chain has a size of little meaning. The rearrangement joins TRBV7-9 to TRBJ1-1; D possibly corresponds to TRBD1 (5 bases). This CDR3 is built from 14 residues. Germline lookup yields CDR1 SEHNR and CDR2 FQNEAQ (reference sequence). The germline V and J ends were trimmed by 5 bases and 6 bases, with 16 bases remaining between them. The CDR3 loop is CASSRRDRGAEAFF. The CDR3 nucleotides are TGTGCCAGCAGCCGTCGTGACCGGGGCGCTGAAGCTTTCTTT. The full variable domain, rest sourced from reference TRBV7-9 and TRBJ1-1, is DTGVSQNPRHKITKRGQNVTFRCDPISEHNRLYWYRQTLGQGPEFLTYFQNEAQLEKSRLLSDRFSAERPKGSFSTLEIQRTEQGDSAMYLCASSRRDRGAEAFFGQGTRLTVV.

This clonotype was counted many times. Because the library targeted alpha chains, this beta chain is an off-target read whose size means little. This chain uses TRBV20-1 with TRBJ1-1; D gene unclear. The length of the CDR3 is 14 residues. The germline V gene encodes CDR1 DFQATT and CDR2 SNEGSKA (reference sequence). The germline V and J ends were trimmed by 0 bases and 1 base, with 9 bases remaining between them. CDR3 sequence: CSAREWGGNTEAFF. The CDR3 nucleotides read TGCAGTGCTAGAGAGTGGGGAGGGAACACTGAAGCTTTCTTT.

The table lists this clonotype with a few counts. Little can be read into the size of this beta chain, an off-target read in a library designed for alpha chains. J is TRBJ2-3 and V is TRBV20-1, with TRBD2 matching over 14 bases. Germline V lookup: CDR1 DFQATT, CDR2 SNEGSKA (reference sequence). This CDR3 has 15 amino acids. Germline trimming cut 6 bases from V and 7 bases from J; bases unmatched to any gene: 9. The CDR3 sequence: CSALRLAGGPNTQYF. CDR3 bases: TGCAGTGCGCTTAGACTAGCGGGAGGGCCGAATACGCAGTATTTT.

Comment on this clonotype: This beta chain lies outside the target of a library built for alpha chains; its clone size means little. The CDR3 DNA is TGTGCCACCAGAACAATAATGTGCGCAGTTTCTGGAAACACCATATATTTT. This gives the protein CATRTIMCAVSGNTIYF. V is TRBV24-1 and J is TRBJ1-3; D not certain. Trimming took 7 bases from V and 1 from J, leaving 19 bases between them. The germline gives CDR1 KGHDR, CDR2 SFDVKD. This CDR3 is 17 amino acids long.

Ten or more counts support this clonotype. This beta chain is a stray read from a library made for alpha chains; its abundance is not meaningful. The genes are TRBV5-5 and TRBJ1-1; TRBD1 matches 7 bases. The CDR3 covers 15 residues. The V gene's germline CDR1 is SGHKS and CDR2 YYEKEE (reference sequence). Trimming took 0 bases from V and 0 from J; bases not matched to a gene: 2. CDR3 nucleotides: TGTGCCAGCAGCTTGGTTGGGACAGTGAACACTGAAGCTTTCTTT. Translating it yields CASSLVGTVNTEAFF.

This clonotype was seen at least ten times. This beta chain is a stray sequence in a library constructed for alpha chains; its clone size is not meaningful. The chain joins TRBV20-1 to TRBJ2-2; TRBD2 might be the D (5 bases). The CDR3 consists of 14 residues. V was shortened by 5 bases and J by 4 bases, with 14 bases between the two germline ends. Per germline, CDR1 DFQATT and CDR2 SNEGSKA (reference sequence). CDR3 in amino acids: CSALAIGGTGELFF. CDR3 DNA sequence: TGCAGTGCTCTAGCTATAGGCGGCACCGGGGAGCTGTTTTTT.

This clonotype was observed many times. This beta chain is an unintended read in a library built for alpha chains; its size means little. This chain links TRBV2 with TRBJ1-1; TRBD1 might be the D (5 bases). There are 13 residues in the CDR3. With 8 bases removed from V and 11 bases from J, the gap between germline ends came to 21 bases. The V gene's germline CDR1 is SNHLY and CDR2 FYNNEI. The CDR3 coding sequence is TGTGCCAGCCTAGGGGACTCAAGGGTGGGGGCTTTCTTT. Translation gives CASLGDSRVGAFF.

This clonotype was recorded at least ten times. Being off target in a library aimed at alpha chains, this beta chain has a size of little meaning. The chain combines TRBV3-1 with TRBJ2-7; 7 bases map to TRBD1. Germline CDR1 is LGHDT and CDR2 is YNNKEL (reference sequence). Unmatched junction bases numbered 11, after V lost 1 base and J lost 5 bases. This CDR3 has 16 amino acids. CDR3 sequence (DNA): TGTGCCAGCAGCCAAGGTGTCGGCAGGGGGAAGAACGAGCAGTACTTC. It codes for CASSQGVGRGKNEQYF.

This clonotype has ten or more counts. Little can be read into the size of this beta chain, an off-target read in a library designed for alpha chains. This sequence joins TRBV5-5 and TRBJ1-5, with D unclear. Germline V CDR1 and CDR2: SGHKS, YYEKEE (reference sequence). CDR3 size: 14 residues. Trimming removed 2 bases from V and 7 bases from J, with 13 bases in between. As DNA, the CDR3 is TGTGCCAGCAGCTTTCGCGGCGGAAACCAGCCCCAGCATTTT. This translates into CASSFRGGNQPQHF.

This clonotype ranks as medium-sized. Since it is a stray read in a library aimed at alpha chains, this beta chain has a size that is not meaningful. The V call is TRBV7-8, the J call TRBJ1-1; D is undetermined. The CDR3 spans 13 residues. Trimming removed 4 bases at V and 1 base at J, with 7 bases between. Per germline, CDR1 SGHVS and CDR2 FQNEAQ. The CDR3 DNA reads TGTGCCAGCAGCTCCTGGGAGAACACTGAAGCTTTCTTT. Translating gives CASSSWENTEAFF.

The table lists this clonotype with many counts. The library was prepared for alpha chains; this beta chain is a stray read, so its frequency means little. The chain employs TRBV29-1 and TRBJ1-1; 7 bases align to TRBD1. The CDR3 is 13 residues long. Per germline, CDR1 SQVTM and CDR2 ANQGSEA. The J segment lost 1 base and the V segment lost 3 bases, leaving 2 bases of the junction unmatched. The CDR3 here is CSVEGQWNTEAFF. The CDR3 DNA sequence: TGCAGCGTTGAGGGACAGTGGAACACTGAAGCTTTCTTT.

Many counts were recorded for this clonotype. This beta chain was picked up by a library intended for alpha chains and is off target, so its count carries little meaning. The CDR3 sequence: CASSQTRWNEQFF. The DNA for the CDR3 is TGTGCCAGCAGCCAGACCAGATGGAATGAGCAGTTCTTC. V usage is TRBV12-3 or TRBV12-4 and J usage is TRBJ2-1; no clear D. Trimming shortened V by 6 bases and J by 7 bases, and 13 bases separated the two germline ends. The CDR3 loop spans 13 amino acids.

On this clonotype: With the library built for alpha chains, this beta chain is off target and its frequency is not meaningful. The chain carries TRBV20-1 and TRBJ2-3; tentative D call: TRBD1 (5 bases). This CDR3 spans 13 amino acids. The V end lost 2 bases, the J end lost 2 bases, and 8 bases lay between the germline ends. Per the germline V gene, CDR1 is DFQATT and CDR2 is SNEGSKA (reference sequence). The CDR3 DNA sequence: TGCAGTGCTAGAAGGGGTTACACAGATACGCAGTATTTT. It specifies CSARRGYTDTQYF.

Sample share makes this clonotype medium-sized. In a library made to pick up alpha chains, this beta chain is a stray read with a size that means little. This chain links TRBV6-4 with TRBJ2-3; D is perhaps TRBD1 (6 bases). Germline loops: CDR1 MRHNA, CDR2 SNTAGT. Trimming left V 0 bases short and J 5 bases short, with 12 bases between. The CDR3 spans 15 residues. CDR3: CASSDSRQGKDTQYF. In DNA form, the CDR3 reads TGTGCCAGCAGTGACTCGAGGCAGGGGAAAGATACGCAGTATTTT.